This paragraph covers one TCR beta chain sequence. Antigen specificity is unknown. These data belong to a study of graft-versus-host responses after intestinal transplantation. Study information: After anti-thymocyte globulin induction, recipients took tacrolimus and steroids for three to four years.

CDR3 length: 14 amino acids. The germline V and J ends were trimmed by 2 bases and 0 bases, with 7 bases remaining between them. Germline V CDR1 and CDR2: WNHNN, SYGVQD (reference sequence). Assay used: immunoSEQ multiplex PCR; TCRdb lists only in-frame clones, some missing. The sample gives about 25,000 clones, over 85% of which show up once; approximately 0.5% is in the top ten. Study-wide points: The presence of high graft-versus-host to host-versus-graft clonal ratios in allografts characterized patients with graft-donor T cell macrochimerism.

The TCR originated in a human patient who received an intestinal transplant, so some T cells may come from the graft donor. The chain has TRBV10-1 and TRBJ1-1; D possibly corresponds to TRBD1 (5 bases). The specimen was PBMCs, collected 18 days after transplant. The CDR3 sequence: CASSEHRLNTEAFF. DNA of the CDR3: TGCGCCAGCAGTGAGCACAGGCTGAACACTGAAGCTTTCTTT.